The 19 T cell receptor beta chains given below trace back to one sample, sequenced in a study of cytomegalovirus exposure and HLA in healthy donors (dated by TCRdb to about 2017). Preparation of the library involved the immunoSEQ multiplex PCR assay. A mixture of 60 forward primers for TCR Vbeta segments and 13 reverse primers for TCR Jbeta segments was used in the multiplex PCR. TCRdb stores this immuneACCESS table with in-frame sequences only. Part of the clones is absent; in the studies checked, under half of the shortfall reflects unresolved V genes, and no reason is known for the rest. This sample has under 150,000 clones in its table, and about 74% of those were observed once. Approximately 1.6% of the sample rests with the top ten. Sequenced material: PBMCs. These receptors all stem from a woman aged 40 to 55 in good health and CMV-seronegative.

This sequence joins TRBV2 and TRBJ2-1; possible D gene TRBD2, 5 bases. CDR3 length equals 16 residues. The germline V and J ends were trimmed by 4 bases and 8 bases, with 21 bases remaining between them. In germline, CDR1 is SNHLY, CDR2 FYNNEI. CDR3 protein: CASSGWVAGVVDEQFF. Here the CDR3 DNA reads TGTGCCAGCAGTGGATGGGTAGCCGGGGTAGTAGATGAGCAGTTCTTC.

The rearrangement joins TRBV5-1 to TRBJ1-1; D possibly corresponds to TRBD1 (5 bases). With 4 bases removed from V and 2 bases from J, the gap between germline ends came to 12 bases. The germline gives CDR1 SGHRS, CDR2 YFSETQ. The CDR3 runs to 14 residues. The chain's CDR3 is CASSVDSQNTEAFF. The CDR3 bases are TGCGCCAGCAGCGTAGACAGCCAAAACACTGAAGCTTTCTTT.

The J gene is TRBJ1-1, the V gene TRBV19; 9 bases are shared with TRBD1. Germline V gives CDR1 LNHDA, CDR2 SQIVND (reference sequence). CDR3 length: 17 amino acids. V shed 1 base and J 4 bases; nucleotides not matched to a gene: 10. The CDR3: CASSIVQGALISTEAFF. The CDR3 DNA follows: TGTGCCAGTAGTATAGTACAGGGGGCGCTTATTAGCACTGAAGCTTTCTTT.

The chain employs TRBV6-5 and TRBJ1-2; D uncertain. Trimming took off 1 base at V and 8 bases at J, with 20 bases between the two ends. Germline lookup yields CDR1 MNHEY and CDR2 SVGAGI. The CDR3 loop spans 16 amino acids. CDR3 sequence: CASSYFIMSGVYGYTF. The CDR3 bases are TGTGCCAGCAGTTACTTCATCATGTCCGGAGTCTACGGCTACACCTTC.

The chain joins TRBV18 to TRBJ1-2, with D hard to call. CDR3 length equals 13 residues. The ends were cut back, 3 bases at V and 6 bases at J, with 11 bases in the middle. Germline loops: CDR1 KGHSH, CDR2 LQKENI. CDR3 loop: CASSPGEADGYTF. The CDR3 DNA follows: TGTGCCAGCTCACCCGGGGAGGCGGATGGCTACACCTTC. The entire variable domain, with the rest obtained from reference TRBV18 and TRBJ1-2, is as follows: NAGVMQNPRHLVRRRGQEARLRCSPMKGHSHVYWYRQLPEEGLKFMVYLQKENIIDESGMPKERFSAEFPKEGPSILRIQQVVRGDSAAYFCASSPGEADGYTFGSGTRLTVV.

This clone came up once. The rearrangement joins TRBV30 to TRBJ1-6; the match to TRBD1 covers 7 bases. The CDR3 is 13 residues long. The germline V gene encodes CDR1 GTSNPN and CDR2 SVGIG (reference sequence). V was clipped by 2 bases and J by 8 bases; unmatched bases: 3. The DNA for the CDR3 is TGTGCCTGGAGTATACAGGGGTATTCACCCCTCCACTTT. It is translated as CAWSIQGYSPLHF.

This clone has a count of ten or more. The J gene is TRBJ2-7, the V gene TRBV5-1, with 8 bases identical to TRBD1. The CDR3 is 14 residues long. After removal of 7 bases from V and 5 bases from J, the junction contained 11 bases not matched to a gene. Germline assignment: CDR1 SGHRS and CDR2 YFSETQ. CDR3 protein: CASLSGGTYNEQYF. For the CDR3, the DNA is TGCGCCAGCCTGTCAGGGGGCACCTACAACGAGCAGTACTTC.

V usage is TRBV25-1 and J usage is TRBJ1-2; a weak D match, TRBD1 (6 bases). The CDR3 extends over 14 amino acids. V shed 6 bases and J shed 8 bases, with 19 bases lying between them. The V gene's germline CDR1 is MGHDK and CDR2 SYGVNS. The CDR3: CASSEGGWGQGYTF. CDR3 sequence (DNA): TGTGCCAGCAGCGAAGGAGGTTGGGGGCAGGGCTACACCTTC.

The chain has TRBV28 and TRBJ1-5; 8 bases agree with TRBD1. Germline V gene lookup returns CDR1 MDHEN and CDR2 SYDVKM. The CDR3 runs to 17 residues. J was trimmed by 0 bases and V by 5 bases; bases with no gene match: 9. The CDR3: CASSQGALRYSNQPQHF. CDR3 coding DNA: TGTGCCAGCAGTCAGGGGGCTCTTCGATATAGCAATCAGCCCCAGCATTTT. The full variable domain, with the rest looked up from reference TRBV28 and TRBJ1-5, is DVKVTQSSRYLVKRTGEKVFLECVQDMDHENMFWYRQDPGLGLRLIYFSYDVKMKEKGDIPEGYSVSREKKERFSLILESASTNQTSMYLCASSQGALRYSNQPQHFGDGTRLSIL.

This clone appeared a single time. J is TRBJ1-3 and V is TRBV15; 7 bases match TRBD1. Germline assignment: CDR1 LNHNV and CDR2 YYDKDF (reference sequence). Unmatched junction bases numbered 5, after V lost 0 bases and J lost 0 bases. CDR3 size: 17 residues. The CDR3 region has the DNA TGTGCCACCAGCAGAGAGGGACAGCCATACTCTGGAAACACCATATATTTT. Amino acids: CATSREGQPYSGNTIYF. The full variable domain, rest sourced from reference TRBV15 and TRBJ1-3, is DAMVIQNPRYQVTQFGKPVTLSCSQTLNHNVMYWYQQKSSQAPKLLFHYYDKDFNNEADTPDNFQSRRPNTSFCFLDIRSPGLGDTAMYLCATSREGQPYSGNTIYFGEGSWLTVV.

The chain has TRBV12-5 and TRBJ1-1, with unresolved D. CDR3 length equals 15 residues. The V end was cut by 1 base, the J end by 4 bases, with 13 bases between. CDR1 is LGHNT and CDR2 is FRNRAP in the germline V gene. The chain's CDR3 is CASGLGAGLSTEAFF. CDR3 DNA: TGTGCTAGTGGTTTGGGCGCGGGGTTGAGCACTGAAGCTTTCTTT.

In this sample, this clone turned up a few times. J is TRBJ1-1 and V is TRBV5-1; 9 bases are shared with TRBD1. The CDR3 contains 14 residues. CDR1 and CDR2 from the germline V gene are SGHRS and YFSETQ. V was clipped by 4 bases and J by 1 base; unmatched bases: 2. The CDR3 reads CASSGTGPNTEAFF. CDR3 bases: TGCGCCAGCAGCGGGACAGGGCCGAACACTGAAGCTTTCTTT.

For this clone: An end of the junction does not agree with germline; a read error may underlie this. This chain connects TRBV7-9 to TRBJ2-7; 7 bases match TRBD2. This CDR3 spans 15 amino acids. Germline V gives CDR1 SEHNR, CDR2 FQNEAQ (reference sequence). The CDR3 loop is CSSSVRSGGIYEQYF. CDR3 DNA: TGTTCCAGCAGCGTCCGGTCGGGGGGTATCTACGAGCAGTACTTC. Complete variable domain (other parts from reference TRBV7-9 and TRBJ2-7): DTGVSQNPRHKITKRGQNVTFRCDPISEHNRLYWYRQTLGQGPEFLTYFQNEAQLEKSRLLSDRFSAERPKGSFSTLEIQRTEQGDSAMYLCSSSVRSGGIYEQYFGPGTRLTVT.

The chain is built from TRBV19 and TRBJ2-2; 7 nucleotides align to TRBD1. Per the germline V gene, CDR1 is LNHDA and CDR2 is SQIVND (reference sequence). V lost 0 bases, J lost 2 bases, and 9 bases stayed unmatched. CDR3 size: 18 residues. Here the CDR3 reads CASSIEAPGQINTGELFF. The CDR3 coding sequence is TGTGCCAGTAGTATAGAAGCTCCGGGACAGATTAACACCGGGGAGCTGTTTTTT. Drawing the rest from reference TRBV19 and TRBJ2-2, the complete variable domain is DGGITQSPKYLFRKEGQNVTLSCEQNLNHDAMYWYRQDPGQGLRLIYYSQIVNDFQKGDIAEGYSVSREKKESFPLTVTSAQKNPTAFYLCASSIEAPGQINTGELFFGEGSRLTVL.

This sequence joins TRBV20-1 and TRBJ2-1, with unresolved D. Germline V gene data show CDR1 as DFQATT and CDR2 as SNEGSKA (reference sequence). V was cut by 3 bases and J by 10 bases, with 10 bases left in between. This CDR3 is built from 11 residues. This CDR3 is CSASRPREQFF. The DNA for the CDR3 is TGCAGTGCTAGCAGGCCACGAGAGCAGTTCTTC.

In DNA form, the CDR3 reads TGCGCCAGCAGCCAAGAACAGTATATTGAAGCTTTCTTT. Translating it yields CASSQEQYIEAFF. V gene TRBV4-1 combines with J gene TRBJ1-1, with unresolved D. Germline assignment: CDR1 MGHRA and CDR2 YSYEKL. This CDR3 contains 13 residues. The germline V and J ends were trimmed by 0 bases and 7 bases, with 9 bases remaining between them.

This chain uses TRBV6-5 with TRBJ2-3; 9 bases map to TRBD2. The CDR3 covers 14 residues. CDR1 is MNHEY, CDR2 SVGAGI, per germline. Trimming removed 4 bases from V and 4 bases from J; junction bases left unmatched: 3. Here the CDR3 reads CASSFSGSADTQYF. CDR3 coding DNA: TGTGCCAGCAGTTTTAGCGGGAGTGCAGATACGCAGTATTTT.

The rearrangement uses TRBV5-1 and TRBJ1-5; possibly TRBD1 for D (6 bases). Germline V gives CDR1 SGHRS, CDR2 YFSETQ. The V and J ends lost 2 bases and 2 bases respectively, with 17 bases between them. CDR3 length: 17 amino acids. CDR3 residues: CASSFNPQGTGNQPQHF. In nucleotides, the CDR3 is TGCGCCAGCAGCTTTAATCCACAGGGAACCGGCAATCAGCCCCAGCATTTT.

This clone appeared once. The CDR3 is CASSDSRTGYTEAFF. The CDR3 DNA follows: TGTGCCAGCAGTGACTCTCGGACAGGGTACACTGAAGCTTTCTTT. V and J are TRBV6-4 and TRBJ1-1; 8 nucleotides line up with TRBD1. The germline CDR1 and CDR2 sequences are MRHNA and SNTAGT. V was clipped by 0 bases and J by 3 bases; unmatched bases: 3. There are 15 residues in the CDR3.